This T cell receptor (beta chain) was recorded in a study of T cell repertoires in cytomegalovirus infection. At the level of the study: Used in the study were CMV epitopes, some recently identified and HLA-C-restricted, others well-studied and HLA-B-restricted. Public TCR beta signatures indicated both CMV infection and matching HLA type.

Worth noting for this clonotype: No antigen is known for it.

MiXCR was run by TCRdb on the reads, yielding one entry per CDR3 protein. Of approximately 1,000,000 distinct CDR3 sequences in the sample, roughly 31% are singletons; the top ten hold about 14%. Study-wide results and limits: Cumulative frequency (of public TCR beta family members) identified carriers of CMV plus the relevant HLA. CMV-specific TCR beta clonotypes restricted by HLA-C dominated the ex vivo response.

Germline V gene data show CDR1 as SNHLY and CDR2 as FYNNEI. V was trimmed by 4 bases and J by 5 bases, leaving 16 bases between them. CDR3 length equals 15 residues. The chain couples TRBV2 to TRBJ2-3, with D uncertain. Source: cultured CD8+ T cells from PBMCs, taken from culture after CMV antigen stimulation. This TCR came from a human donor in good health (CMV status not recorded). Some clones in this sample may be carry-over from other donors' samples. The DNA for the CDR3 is TGTGCCAGCAGTGCCCTAGAAAAAAGGGTAGATACGCAGTATTTT. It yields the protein CASSALEKRVDTQYF.